These 15 T cell receptor beta chains share one sample of origin, sequenced in a study of cytomegalovirus exposure and HLA in healthy donors. Researchers ran the PCR with 60 Vbeta and 13 Jbeta primers. Using immunoSEQ multiplex PCR, the repertoire was profiled, and TCRdb retains in-frame clones only, with some absent. The sample has about 120,000 clones, about four fifths seen once. Material for sequencing was PBMCs. These receptors were taken from a man aged 25-45 years in good health and CMV-seropositive.

The rearrangement links TRBV6-5 to TRBJ2-1, with D possibly being TRBD1 (6 bases). The germline V gene encodes CDR1 MNHEY and CDR2 SVGAGI. CDR3 length equals 15 residues. V shed 1 base and J shed 5 bases, with 12 bases lying between them. The CDR3 DNA sequence: TGTGCCAGCAGTTACTTGTCAGGGGTCCACAATGAGCAGTTCTTC. This translates into CASSYLSGVHNEQFF.

The V call is TRBV7-8, the J call TRBJ2-1; TRBD1 is a possible D gene (5 bases). The germline V gene encodes CDR1 SGHVS and CDR2 FQNEAQ. Trimming shortened V by 1 base and J by 3 bases, and 10 bases separated the two germline ends. The CDR3 runs to 15 residues. This chain's CDR3 is CASSLEGPVYNEQFF. CDR3 in DNA: TGTGCCAGCAGCTTAGAGGGGCCAGTCTACAATGAGCAGTTCTTC.

This chain joins TRBV28 and TRBJ2-5, with D possibly matching TRBD2 (6 bases). The CDR3 contains 13 residues. Trimming left V 2 bases short and J 5 bases short, with 9 bases between. From germline, CDR1 is MDHEN and CDR2 SYDVKM. For the CDR3, the DNA is TGTGCCAGCAGTTTAGCGGGGCGTGAGACCCAGTACTTC. Its protein is CASSLAGRETQYF.

The chain employs TRBV5-5 and TRBJ2-7, with D unclear. This CDR3 spans 13 amino acids. Germline V gene data show CDR1 as SGHKS and CDR2 as YYEKEE (reference sequence). V was trimmed by 4 bases and J by 5 bases, leaving 13 bases between them. The CDR3 bases are TGTGCCAGCAGCCGAGGCGGTTCGCACGAGCAGTACTTC. It yields the protein CASSRGGSHEQYF.

This chain uses TRBV27 with TRBJ2-7, with D perhaps matching TRBD2 (5 bases). Germline V gives CDR1 MNHEY, CDR2 SMNVEV (reference sequence). Deletions cut 2 bases from V and 0 bases from J, with 14 bases between. This CDR3 has 16 amino acids. The DNA for the CDR3 is TGTGCCAGCAGTTTAGGAGCGGAAAGGAGCTCCTACGAGCAGTACTTC. Amino acid sequence: CASSLGAERSSYEQYF.

The chain uses TRBV5-5 and TRBJ1-2; 9 bases fit TRBD1. The length of the CDR3 is 14 residues. Germline trimming cut 4 bases from V and 5 bases from J; bases unmatched to any gene: 6. Germline values: CDR1 SGHKS, CDR2 YYEKEE (reference sequence). CDR3 sequence: CASSRMGQGYGYTF. The CDR3 DNA is TGTGCCAGCAGCCGAATGGGACAGGGTTATGGCTACACCTTC.

The chain employs TRBV11-2 and TRBJ2-3; D not certain. Per germline, CDR1 SGHAT and CDR2 FQNNGV. This CDR3 comprises 12 residues. With 5 bases removed from V and 5 bases from J, the gap between germline ends came to 8 bases. The DNA of the CDR3 is TGTGCCAGCAGCCCCTCGGGAGATACGCAGTATTTT. Translating it yields CASSPSGDTQYF.

The chain combines TRBV5-1 with TRBJ2-5; 10 nucleotides match TRBD1. This CDR3 is 14 amino acids long. The trim removed 6 bases at V and 5 bases at J, leaving 7 bases unmatched. Germline V CDR1 and CDR2: SGHRS, YFSETQ. In DNA, the CDR3 is TGCGCCAGCATGAGGACAGGGGGGATGGAGACCCAGTACTTC. It specifies CASMRTGGMETQYF.

This clone showed up just a few times. The rearrangement joins TRBV6-5 to TRBJ1-1; no definite D call. Between the trimmed V and J ends, which lost 2 bases and 1 base, there was a span of 14 bases. The CDR3 is made up of 16 amino acids. From germline, CDR1 is MNHEY and CDR2 SVGAGI. The CDR3 protein is CASSYDASTANTEAFF. The CDR3 DNA reads TGTGCCAGCAGTTACGACGCCAGCACAGCGAACACTGAAGCTTTCTTT.

This rearrangement joins TRBV28 to TRBJ1-2, with 10 positions matching TRBD1. CDR3 length: 14 amino acids. With V trimmed by 5 bases and J by 6 bases, 6 bases remained unmatched. Per the germline V gene, CDR1 is MDHEN and CDR2 is SYDVKM. CDR3 region: CASSPGQGLDGYTF. The CDR3 DNA reads TGTGCCAGCAGTCCGGGACAGGGGTTGGATGGCTACACCTTC.

The chain combines TRBV2 with TRBJ2-3, with a weak D call TRBD2 (5 bases). V was cut by 1 base and J by 3 bases, with 8 bases left in between. This CDR3 contains 14 residues. Germline V gene lookup returns CDR1 SNHLY and CDR2 FYNNEI. The CDR3 loop is CASSEVTGTDTQYF. The DNA for the CDR3 is TGTGCCAGCAGTGAAGTTACGGGGACAGATACGCAGTATTTT.

V usage is TRBV9 and J usage is TRBJ2-6, with 7 bases aligning to TRBD1. Germline CDR1 is SGDLS and CDR2 is YYNGEE. The V gene end was trimmed by 0 bases and the J gene end by 0 bases; junction bases not matched to a gene: 3. This CDR3 contains 17 residues. The CDR3 loop is CASSVGTGSSGANVLTF. Written as DNA, the CDR3 is TGTGCCAGCAGCGTAGGGACAGGTAGCTCTGGGGCCAACGTCCTGACTTTC.

This chain connects TRBV10-3 to TRBJ2-5, with 11 bases lining up with TRBD2. This CDR3 is 17 amino acids long. V was clipped by 0 bases and J by 5 bases; unmatched bases: 8. Germline V gives CDR1 ENHRY, CDR2 SYGVKD. CDR3 nucleotides: TGTGCCATCAGTGAGTCAAAAGGTAGCGGGGGGGCCGAGACCCAGTACTTC. Amino acids: CAISESKGSGGAETQYF.

The V and J genes are TRBV5-5 and TRBJ1-1; possible D gene TRBD1, 5 bases. This CDR3 contains 13 residues. V lost 2 bases and J lost 1, with 6 bases in between. The germline CDR1 and CDR2 sequences are SGHKS and YYEKEE (reference sequence). CDR3 DNA sequence: TGTGCCAGCAGCTTCCAGGGGAACACTGAAGCTTTCTTT. Translated, it gives CASSFQGNTEAFF.

CDR3 bases: TGTGCCAGTAGTAGCGGGTACCTGCCCTACAATGAGCAGTTCTTC. It is translated as CASSSGYLPYNEQFF. The genes are TRBV19 and TRBJ2-1; a possible D gene is TRBD2 (5 bases). The germline V and J ends were trimmed by 4 bases and 2 bases, with 12 bases remaining between them. The CDR3 is 15 amino acids. CDR1 is LNHDA and CDR2 is SQIVND in the germline V gene (reference sequence).